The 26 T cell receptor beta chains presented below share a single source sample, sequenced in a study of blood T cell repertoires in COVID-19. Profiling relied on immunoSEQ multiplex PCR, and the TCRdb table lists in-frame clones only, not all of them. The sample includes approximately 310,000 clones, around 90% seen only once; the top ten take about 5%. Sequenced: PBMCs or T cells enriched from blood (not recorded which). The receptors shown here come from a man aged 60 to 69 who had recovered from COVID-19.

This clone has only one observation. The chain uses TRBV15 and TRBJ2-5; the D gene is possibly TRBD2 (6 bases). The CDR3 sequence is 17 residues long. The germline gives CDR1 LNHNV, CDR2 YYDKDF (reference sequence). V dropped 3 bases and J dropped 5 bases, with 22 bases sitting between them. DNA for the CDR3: TGTGCCACCAGCAGGGAGGGGCTAGCCGGAAACCTGGAGACCCAGTACTTC. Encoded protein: CATSREGLAGNLETQYF.

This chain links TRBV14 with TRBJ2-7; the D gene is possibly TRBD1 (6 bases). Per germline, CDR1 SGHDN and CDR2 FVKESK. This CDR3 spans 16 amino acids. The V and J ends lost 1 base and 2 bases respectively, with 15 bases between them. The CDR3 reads CASSQVLRGKPYEQYF. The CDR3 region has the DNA TGTGCCAGCAGCCAAGTTCTGAGGGGGAAACCCTACGAGCAGTACTTC.

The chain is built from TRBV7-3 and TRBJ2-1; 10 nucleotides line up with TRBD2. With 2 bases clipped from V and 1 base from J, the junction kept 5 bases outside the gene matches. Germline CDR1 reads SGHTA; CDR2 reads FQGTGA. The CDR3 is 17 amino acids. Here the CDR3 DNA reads TGTGCCAGCAGCTTAGGAGCGGGAGGGCCGTCCTACAATGAGCAGTTCTTC. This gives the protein CASSLGAGGPSYNEQFF. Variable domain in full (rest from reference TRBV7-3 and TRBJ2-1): GAGVSQTPSNKVTEKGKYVELRCDPISGHTALYWYRQSLGQGPEFLIYFQGTGAADDSGLPNDRFFAVRPEGSVSTLKIQRTERGDSAVYLCASSLGAGGPSYNEQFFGPGTRLTVL.

The CDR3 loop reads CASPDGTGVTIYF. CDR3 DNA: TGTGCCAGCCCAGATGGGACAGGGGTCACCATATATTTT. The chain is built from TRBV28 and TRBJ1-3; 10 bases align to TRBD1. The germline V gene has CDR1 MDHEN and CDR2 SYDVKM. The CDR3 totals 13 residues. J gave up 9 bases and V 8 bases, and 7 bases lay outside the gene matches.

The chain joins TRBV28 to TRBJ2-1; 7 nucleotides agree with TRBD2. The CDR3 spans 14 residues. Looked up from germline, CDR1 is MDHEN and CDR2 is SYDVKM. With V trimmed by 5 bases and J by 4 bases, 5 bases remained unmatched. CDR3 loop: CASSDLAAYNEQFF. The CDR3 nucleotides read TGTGCCAGCAGTGATCTAGCGGCATACAATGAGCAGTTCTTC.

CDR3 sequence: CASGPSGGGAQYF. The CDR3 DNA follows: TGCGCCAGCGGACCCAGCGGGGGTGGGGCCCAGTACTTC. V gene TRBV10-2 combines with J gene TRBJ2-5; 8 bases fit TRBD2. The V gene's germline CDR1 is WSHSY and CDR2 SAAADI. Trimming took 8 bases from V and 9 from J; bases not matched to a gene: 11. The CDR3 loop spans 13 amino acids.

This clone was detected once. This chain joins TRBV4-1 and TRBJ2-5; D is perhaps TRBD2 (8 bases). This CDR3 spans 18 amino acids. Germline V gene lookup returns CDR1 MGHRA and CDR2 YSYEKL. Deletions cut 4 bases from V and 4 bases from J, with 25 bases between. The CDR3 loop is CASSRSGTRGQRGETQYF. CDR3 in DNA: TGCGCCAGCAGCCGGTCCGGGACTAGGGGGCAAAGAGGAGAGACCCAGTACTTC.

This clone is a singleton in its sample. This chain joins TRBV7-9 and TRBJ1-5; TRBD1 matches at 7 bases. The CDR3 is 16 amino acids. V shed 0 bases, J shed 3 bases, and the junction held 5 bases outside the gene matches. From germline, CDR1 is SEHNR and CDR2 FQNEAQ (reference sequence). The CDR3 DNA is TGTGCCAGCAGCTTAGCCTGGGACAGAACCAATCAGCCCCAGCATTTT. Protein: CASSLAWDRTNQPQHF.

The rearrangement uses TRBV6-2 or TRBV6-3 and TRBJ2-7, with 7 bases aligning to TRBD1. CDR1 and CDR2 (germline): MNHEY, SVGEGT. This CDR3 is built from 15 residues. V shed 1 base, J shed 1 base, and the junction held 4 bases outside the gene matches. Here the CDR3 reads CASSYFRDSSYEQYF. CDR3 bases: TGTGCCAGCAGTTACTTTCGGGACAGTTCCTACGAGCAGTACTTC.

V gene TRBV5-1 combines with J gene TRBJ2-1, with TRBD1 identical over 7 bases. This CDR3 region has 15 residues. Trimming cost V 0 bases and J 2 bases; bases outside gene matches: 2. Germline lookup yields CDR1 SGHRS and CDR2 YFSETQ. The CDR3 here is CASSLGTGPYNEQFF. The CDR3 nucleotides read TGCGCCAGCAGCTTGGGGACAGGCCCCTACAATGAGCAGTTCTTC.

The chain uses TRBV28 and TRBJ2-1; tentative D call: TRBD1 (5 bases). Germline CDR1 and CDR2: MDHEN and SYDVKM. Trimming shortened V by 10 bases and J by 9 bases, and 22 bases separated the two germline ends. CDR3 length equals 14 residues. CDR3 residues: CATQGAKIYSEQFF. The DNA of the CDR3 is TGTGCCACCCAAGGGGCGAAAATATATAGTGAGCAGTTCTTC.

CDR3 amino acids: CASSSYTGDSPLHF. The DNA of the CDR3 is TGTGCCAGCAGCTCATACACAGGGGATTCACCCCTCCACTTT. This chain uses TRBV27 with TRBJ1-6; TRBD1 matches 7 bases. V gave up 6 bases and J gave up 8 bases; unmatched junction bases: 7. Germline loops: CDR1 MNHEY, CDR2 SMNVEV (reference sequence). The CDR3 runs to 14 residues.

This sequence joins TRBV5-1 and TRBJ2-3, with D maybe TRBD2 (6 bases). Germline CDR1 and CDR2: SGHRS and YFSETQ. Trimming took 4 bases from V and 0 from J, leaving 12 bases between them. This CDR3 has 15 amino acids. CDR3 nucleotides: TGCGCCAGCAGCCGAGACGGGGGAAGCACAGATACGCAGTATTTT. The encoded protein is CASSRDGGSTDTQYF.

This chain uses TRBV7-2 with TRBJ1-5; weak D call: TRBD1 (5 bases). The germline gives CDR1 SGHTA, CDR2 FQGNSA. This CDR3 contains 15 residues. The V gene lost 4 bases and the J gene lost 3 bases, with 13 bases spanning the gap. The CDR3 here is CASSSQGKYNQPQHF. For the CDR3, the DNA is TGTGCCAGCAGCTCCCAGGGAAAGTACAATCAGCCCCAGCATTTT.

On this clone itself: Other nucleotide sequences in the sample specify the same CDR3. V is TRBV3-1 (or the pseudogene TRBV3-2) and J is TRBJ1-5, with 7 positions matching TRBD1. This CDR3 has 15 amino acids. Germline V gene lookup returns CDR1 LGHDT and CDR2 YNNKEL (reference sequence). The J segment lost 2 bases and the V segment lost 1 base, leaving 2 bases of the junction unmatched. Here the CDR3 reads CASSQGGTGNQPQHF. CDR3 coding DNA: TGTGCCAGCAGCCAAGGTGGGACAGGCAATCAGCCCCAGCATTTT.

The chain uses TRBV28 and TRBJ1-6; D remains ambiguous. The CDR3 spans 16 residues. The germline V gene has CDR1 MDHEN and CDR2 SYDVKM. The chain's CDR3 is CASQSPSGSYNSPLHF. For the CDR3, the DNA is TGTGCTTCCCAGTCCCCTTCTGGCTCCTATAATTCACCCCTCCACTTT. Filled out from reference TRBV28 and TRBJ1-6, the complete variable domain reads DVKVTQSSRYLVKRTGEKVFLECVQDMDHENMFWYRQDPGLGLRLIYFSYDVKMKEKGDIPEGYSVSREKKERFSLILESASTNQTSMYLCASQSPSGSYNSPLHFGNGTRLTVT.

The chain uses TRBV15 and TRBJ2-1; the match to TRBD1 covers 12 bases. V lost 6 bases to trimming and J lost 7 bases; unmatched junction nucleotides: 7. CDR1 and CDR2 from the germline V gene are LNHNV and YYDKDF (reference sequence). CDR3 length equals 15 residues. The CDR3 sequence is CATSTGQGANNEQFF. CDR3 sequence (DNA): TGTGCCACCAGTACGGGACAGGGGGCTAATAATGAGCAGTTCTTC.

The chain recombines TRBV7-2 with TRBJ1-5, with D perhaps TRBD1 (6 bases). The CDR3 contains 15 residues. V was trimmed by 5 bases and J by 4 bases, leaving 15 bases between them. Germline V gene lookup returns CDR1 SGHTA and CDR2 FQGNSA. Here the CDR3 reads CASSPMGQGNQPQHF. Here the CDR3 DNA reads TGTGCCAGCAGCCCTATGGGGCAGGGGAATCAGCCCCAGCATTTT.

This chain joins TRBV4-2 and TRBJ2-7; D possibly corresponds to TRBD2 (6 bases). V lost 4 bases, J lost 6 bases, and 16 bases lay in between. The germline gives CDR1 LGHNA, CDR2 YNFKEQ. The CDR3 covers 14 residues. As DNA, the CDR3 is TGTGCCAGCAGCCCCGGGAGTTTGGGCCTCGAGCAGTACTTC. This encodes CASSPGSLGLEQYF.

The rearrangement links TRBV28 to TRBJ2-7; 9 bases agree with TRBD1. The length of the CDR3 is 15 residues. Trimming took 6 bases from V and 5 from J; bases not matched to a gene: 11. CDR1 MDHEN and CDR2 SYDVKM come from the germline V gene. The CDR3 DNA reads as TGTGCCAGCAGCCCAGTACAGGGGGCCCTGGACGAGCAGTACTTC. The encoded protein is CASSPVQGALDEQYF.

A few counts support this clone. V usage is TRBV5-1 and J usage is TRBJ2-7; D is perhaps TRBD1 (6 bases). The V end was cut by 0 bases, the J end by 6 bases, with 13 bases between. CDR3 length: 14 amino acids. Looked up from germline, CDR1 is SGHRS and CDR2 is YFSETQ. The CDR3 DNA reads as TGCGCCAGCAGCTTGGATCAGGGGAGCTCCGAGCAGTACTTC. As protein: CASSLDQGSSEQYF.

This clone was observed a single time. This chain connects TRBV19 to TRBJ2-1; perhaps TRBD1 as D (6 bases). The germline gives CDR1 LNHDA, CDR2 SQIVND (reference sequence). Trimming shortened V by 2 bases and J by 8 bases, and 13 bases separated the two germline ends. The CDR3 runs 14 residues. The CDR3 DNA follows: TGTGCCAGTAGTATAAGGGACACGGACGATGAGCAGTTCTTC. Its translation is CASSIRDTDDEQFF.

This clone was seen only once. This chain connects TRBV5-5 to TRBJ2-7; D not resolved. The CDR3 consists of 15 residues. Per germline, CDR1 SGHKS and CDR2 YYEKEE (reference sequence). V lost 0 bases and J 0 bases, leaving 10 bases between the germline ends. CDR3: CASSLGVAYSYEQYF. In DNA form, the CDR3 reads TGTGCCAGCAGCTTGGGGGTAGCATACTCCTACGAGCAGTACTTC. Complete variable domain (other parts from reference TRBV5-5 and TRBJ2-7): DAGVTQSPTHLIKTRGQQVTLRCSPISGHKSVSWYQQVLGQGPQFIFQYYEKEERGRGNFPDRFSARQFPNYSSELNVNALLLGDSALYLCASSLGVAYSYEQYFGPGTRLTVT.

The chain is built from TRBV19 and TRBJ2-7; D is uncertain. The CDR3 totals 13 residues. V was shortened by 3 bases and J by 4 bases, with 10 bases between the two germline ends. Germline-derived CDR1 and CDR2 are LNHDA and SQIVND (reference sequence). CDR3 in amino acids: CASSMRRNYEQYF. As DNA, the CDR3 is TGTGCCAGTAGTATGCGGAGAAATTACGAGCAGTACTTC.

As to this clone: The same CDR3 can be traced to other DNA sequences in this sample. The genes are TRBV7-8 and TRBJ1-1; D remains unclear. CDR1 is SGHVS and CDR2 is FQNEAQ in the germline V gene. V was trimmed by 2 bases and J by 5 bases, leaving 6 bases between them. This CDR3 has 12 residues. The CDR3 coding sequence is TGTGCCAGCAGCTTAAGGGAGACTGAAGCTTTCTTT. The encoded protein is CASSLRETEAFF. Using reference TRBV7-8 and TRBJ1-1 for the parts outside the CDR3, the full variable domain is GAGVSQSPRYKVAKRGQDVALRCDPISGHVSLFWYQQALGQGPEFLTYFQNEAQLDKSGLPSDRFFAERPEGSVSTLKIQRTQQEDSAVYLCASSLRETEAFFGQGTRLTVV.

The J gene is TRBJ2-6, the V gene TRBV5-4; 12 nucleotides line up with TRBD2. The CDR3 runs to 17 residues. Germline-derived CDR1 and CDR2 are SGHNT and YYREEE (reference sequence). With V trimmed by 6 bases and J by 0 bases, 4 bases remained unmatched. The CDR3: CASTGTSGSSGANVLTF. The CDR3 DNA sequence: TGTGCCAGCACCGGGACTAGCGGGTCCTCTGGGGCCAACGTCCTGACTTTC.